Listed below are T cell receptor beta chains from one sample, sequenced in a study of post-analysis software for immune sequencing data. A single record per CDR3 protein comes from TCRdb applying MiXCR to the PCR reads. The data hold about 570,000 distinct CDR3 sequences, with around a third observed a single time. Input material: blood. These receptors were obtained from a girl aged 2 to 17 with multiple sclerosis. CDR3s include the opening cysteine and the closing phenylalanine or tryptophan. A D gene is named only where the DNA matches it firmly. The size of a clone is reported for some rows only, either as once, few or many, or as a class for expanded clones.

abundance: -
d_gene: TRBD1
v_gene: TRBV20-1
j_gene: TRBJ1-2
CDR3nt: TGCAGTGCTAGGGCACCGGGACAGGTCTATGGCTACACCTTC
CDR3aa: CSARAPGQVYGYTF

abundance: few
d_gene: -
v_gene: TRBV20-1
j_gene: TRBJ2-3
CDR3nt: TGCAGTGCGAGTTCCCGTGGCGGACCCCTAAGCACAGATACGCAGTATTTT
CDR3aa: CSASSRGGPLSTDTQYF

abundance: -
d_gene: -
v_gene: TRBV5-4
j_gene: TRBJ2-2
CDR3nt: TGTGCCAGCAGCTTGGGAGGGATCGATTGGAGCACCGGGGAGCTGTTTTTT
CDR3aa: CASSLGGIDWSTGELFF

abundance: -
d_gene: -
v_gene: TRBV5-1
j_gene: TRBJ2-3
CDR3nt: TGCGCCAGCAGCCCAGAAGCGGTCACAGATACGCAGTATTTT
CDR3aa: CASSPEAVTDTQYF

abundance: -
d_gene: -
v_gene: TRBV15
j_gene: TRBJ1-5
CDR3nt: TGTGCCACCAGCAGAGATTCCTTGGGTCAGCATTTT
CDR3aa: CATSRDSLGQHF

abundance: few
d_gene: TRBD2
v_gene: TRBV5-1
j_gene: TRBJ2-3
CDR3nt: TGCGCCAGCAGCCTACGGACTAGCGGGGTCGCAGATACGCAGTATTTT
CDR3aa: CASSLRTSGVADTQYF

abundance: few
d_gene: TRBD1
v_gene: TRBV15
j_gene: TRBJ2-7
CDR3nt: TGTGCCACCAGCAGAGACCGCCGGGACAGGTATATCCTCTACGAGCAGTACTTC
CDR3aa: CATSRDRRDRYILYEQYF

abundance: few
d_gene: TRBD1
v_gene: TRBV6-5
j_gene: TRBJ1-2
CDR3nt: TGTGCCAGCCTTTACGACCACAGGGGGGCTAACTATGGCTACACCTTC
CDR3aa: CASLYDHRGANYGYTF

abundance: once
d_gene: TRBD2
v_gene: TRBV7-2
j_gene: TRBJ2-1
CDR3nt: TGTGCCAGCAGCTTAGGGGGGGGTTCCAATGAGCAGTTCTTC
CDR3aa: CASSLGGGSNEQFF

abundance: -
d_gene: -
v_gene: TRBV10-3
j_gene: TRBJ2-1
CDR3nt: TGTGCCACCTACGAGGGCGTCTCCTACAATGAGCAGTTCTTC
CDR3aa: CATYEGVSYNEQFF

abundance: -
d_gene: -
v_gene: TRBV9
j_gene: TRBJ2-1
CDR3nt: TGTGCCAGCAGCGTGGGACCCGCGACCCATGAGCAGTTCTTC
CDR3aa: CASSVGPATHEQFF